The 7 T cell receptor beta chains presented below share a single source sample, sequenced in a study of post-analysis software for immune sequencing data. Notes on the study in general: TRBV5-6, TRBV5-1 and TRBV20-1 belonged to a set of roughly 5 TRBV segments that were more frequent in patients than controls.

Prepared libraries of TCR beta cDNA carried unique molecular identifiers. TCRdb itself ran the PCR reads through MiXCR, one entry per CDR3 protein. The profile shows some 260,000 distinct CDR3 sequences, around 34% of them singletons. For these receptors, no antigen is known. The sample comprised blood. All receptors derive from a girl between 5 and 17 years old with multiple sclerosis.

This chain's CDR3 is CASSLVGELGTGELFF. The CDR3 coding sequence is TGCGCCAGCAGCTTGGTCGGGGAATTGGGCACCGGGGAGCTGTTTTTT. V is TRBV5-1 and J is TRBJ2-2, with a possible D match to TRBD2 (5 bases). Germline CDR1 SGHRS, CDR2 YFSETQ. The CDR3 has 16 amino acids. V dropped 0 bases and J dropped 4 bases, with 13 bases sitting between them.

This clonotype showed up just a few times. A junction boundary mismatches the germline segment, possibly from a read error. This chain connects TRBV4-1 to TRBJ1-2; D is ambiguous. This CDR3 has 15 residues. From germline, CDR1 is MGHRA and CDR2 YSYEKL. The CDR3 DNA reads TGCACCAGCAGCCAGGATAACAAACAGAACTATGGCTACACCTTC. Its protein product is CTSSQDNKQNYGYTF.

Ten or more counts support this clonotype. The J gene is TRBJ1-2, the V gene TRBV7-9; D call uncertain. Trimming left V 2 bases short and J 0 bases short, with 13 bases between. The CDR3 spans 16 residues. Germline V gene lookup returns CDR1 SEHNR and CDR2 FQNEAQ (reference sequence). For the CDR3, the DNA is TGTGCCAGCAGCTTAATGCTTCAGAAAGCTAACTATGGCTACACCTTC. It encodes CASSLMLQKANYGYTF.

This clonotype was seen repeatedly, ten times or more. V gene TRBV6-5 combines with J gene TRBJ1-2; 9 bases match TRBD1. Trimming cost V 5 bases and J 8 bases; bases outside gene matches: 15. CDR3 length: 16 residues. Per germline, CDR1 MNHEY and CDR2 SVGAGI. In DNA, the CDR3 is TGTGCCAGCAGTCCCACGAGGACAGGGGAAATTGGGGGCTACACCTTC. Its translation: CASSPTRTGEIGGYTF.

In its sample, this clonotype was seen a few times. The chain employs TRBV9 and TRBJ1-4; a possible D gene is TRBD1 (6 bases). The ends were cut back, 3 bases at V and 9 bases at J, with 18 bases in the middle. Germline V gene sequence: CDR1 SGDLS, CDR2 YYNGEE. CDR3 size: 15 residues. The CDR3 loop reads CASSEGEGWGQKLFF. For the CDR3, the DNA is TGTGCCAGCAGCGAGGGGGAAGGATGGGGCCAAAAACTGTTTTTT.

V gene TRBV2 combines with J gene TRBJ2-7; D ambiguous. V was trimmed by 2 bases and J by 0 bases, leaving 5 bases between them. The germline gives CDR1 SNHLY, CDR2 FYNNEI. CDR3 length: 13 residues. Here the CDR3 reads CASSESFSYEQYF. The CDR3 region has the DNA TGTGCCAGCAGTGAATCGTTCTCCTACGAGCAGTACTTC. Full variable domain (missing parts from reference TRBV2 and TRBJ2-7): EPEVTQTPSHQVTQMGQEVILRCVPISNHLYFYWYRQILGQKVEFLVSFYNNEISEKSEIFDDQFSVERPDGSNFTLKIRSTKLEDSAMYFCASSESFSYEQYFGPGTRLTVT.

This clonotype was found a few times. The chain links TRBV7-9 to TRBJ2-6; TRBD1 is a possible D gene (5 bases). This CDR3 contains 15 residues. Trimming removed 4 bases at V and 4 bases at J, with 11 bases between. CDR1 is SEHNR and CDR2 is FQNEAQ in the germline V gene (reference sequence). The CDR3 nucleotides read TGTGCCAGCAGCTCCAGGGTTTCGGGGGCCAACGTCCTGACTTTC. This sequence encodes CASSSRVSGANVLTF.